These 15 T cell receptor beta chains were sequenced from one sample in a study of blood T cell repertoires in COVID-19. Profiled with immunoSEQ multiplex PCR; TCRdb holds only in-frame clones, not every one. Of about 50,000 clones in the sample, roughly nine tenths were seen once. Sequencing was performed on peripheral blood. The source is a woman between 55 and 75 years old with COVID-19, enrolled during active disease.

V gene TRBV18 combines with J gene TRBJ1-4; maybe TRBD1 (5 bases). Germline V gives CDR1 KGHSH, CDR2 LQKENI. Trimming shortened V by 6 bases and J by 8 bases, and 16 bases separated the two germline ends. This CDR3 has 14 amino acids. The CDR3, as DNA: TGTGCCAGCTCTCAGGGTTCACCATTGGAAAAACTGTTTTTT. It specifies CASSQGSPLEKLFF.

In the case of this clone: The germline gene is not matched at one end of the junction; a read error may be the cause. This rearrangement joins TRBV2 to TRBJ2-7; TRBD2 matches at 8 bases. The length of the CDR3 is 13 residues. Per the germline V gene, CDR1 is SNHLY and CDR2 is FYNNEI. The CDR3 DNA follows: TGTGCCAGCAGTGAGGAGGCGGGGGGCCGCAAAGACTTC. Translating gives CASSEEAGGRKDF.

CDR3 sequence: CASSPPERGGRGSPLHF. In DNA form, the CDR3 reads TGTGCCAGCAGCCCCCCCGAACGGGGGGGCCGGGGTTCACCCCTCCACTTT. V gene TRBV7-9 combines with J gene TRBJ1-6, with D perhaps matching TRBD1 (6 bases). The CDR3 consists of 17 residues. Between the trimmed V and J ends, which lost 5 bases and 9 bases, there was a span of 23 bases. Germline values: CDR1 SEHNR, CDR2 FQNEAQ (reference sequence).

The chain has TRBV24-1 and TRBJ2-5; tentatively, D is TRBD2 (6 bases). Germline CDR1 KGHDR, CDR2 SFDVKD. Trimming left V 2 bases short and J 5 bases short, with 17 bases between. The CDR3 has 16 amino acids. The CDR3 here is CATSDSGGMGRETQYF. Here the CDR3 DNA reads TGTGCCACCAGTGATTCAGGAGGGATGGGCCGGGAGACCCAGTACTTC.

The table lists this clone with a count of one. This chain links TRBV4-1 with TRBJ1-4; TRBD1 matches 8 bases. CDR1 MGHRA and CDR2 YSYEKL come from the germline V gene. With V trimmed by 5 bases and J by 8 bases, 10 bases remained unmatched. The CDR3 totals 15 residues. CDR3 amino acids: CASSFPDRVGEKLFF. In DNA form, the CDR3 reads TGCGCCAGCAGCTTCCCGGACAGGGTGGGGGAAAAACTGTTTTTT.

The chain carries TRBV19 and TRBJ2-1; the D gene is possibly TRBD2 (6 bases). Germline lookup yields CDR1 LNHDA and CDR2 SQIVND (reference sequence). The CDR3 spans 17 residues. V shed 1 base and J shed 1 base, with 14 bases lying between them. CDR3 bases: TGTGCCAGTAGTATAGTTGGGCTAGCGATATCCTACAATGAGCAGTTCTTC. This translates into CASSIVGLAISYNEQFF.

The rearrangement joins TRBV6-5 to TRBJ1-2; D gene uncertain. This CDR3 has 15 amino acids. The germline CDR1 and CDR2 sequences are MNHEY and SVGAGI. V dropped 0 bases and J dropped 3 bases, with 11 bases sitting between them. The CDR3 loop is CASSYSRPGDYGYTF. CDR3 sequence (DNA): TGTGCCAGCAGTTACTCGAGACCCGGAGACTATGGCTACACCTTC.

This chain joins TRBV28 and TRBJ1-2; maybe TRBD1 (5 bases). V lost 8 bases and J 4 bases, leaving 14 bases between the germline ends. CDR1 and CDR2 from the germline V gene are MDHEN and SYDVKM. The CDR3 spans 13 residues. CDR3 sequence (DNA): TGTGCCAGCGTTCAGGGAAGTCGCTATGGCTACACCTTC. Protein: CASVQGSRYGYTF.

In DNA form, the CDR3 reads TGTGCCAGCAGTGAACTAGGGCAGGGCATGAACACTGAAGCTTTCTTT. Protein: CASSELGQGMNTEAFF. The V call is TRBV2, the J call TRBJ1-1; D is possibly TRBD1 (5 bases). Germline V CDR1 and CDR2: SNHLY, FYNNEI. This CDR3 is built from 16 residues. The V and J ends lost 2 bases and 0 bases respectively, with 13 bases between them.

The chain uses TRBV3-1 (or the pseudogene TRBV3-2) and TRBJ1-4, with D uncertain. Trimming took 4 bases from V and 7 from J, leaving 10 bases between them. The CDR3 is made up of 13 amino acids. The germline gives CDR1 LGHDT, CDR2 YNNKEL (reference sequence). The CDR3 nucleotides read TGTGCCAGCAGCCTTGGGGAGGGTGAAAAACTGTTTTTT. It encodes CASSLGEGEKLFF.

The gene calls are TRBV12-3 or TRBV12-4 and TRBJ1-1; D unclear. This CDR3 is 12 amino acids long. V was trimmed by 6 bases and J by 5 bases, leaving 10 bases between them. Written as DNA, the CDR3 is TGTGCCAGCAGCCTTGTGAGGACTGAAGCTTTCTTT. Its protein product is CASSLVRTEAFF.

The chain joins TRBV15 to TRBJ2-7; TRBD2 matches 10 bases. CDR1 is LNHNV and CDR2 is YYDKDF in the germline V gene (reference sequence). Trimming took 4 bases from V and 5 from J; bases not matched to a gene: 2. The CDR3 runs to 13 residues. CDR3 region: CATSTSGRDEQYF. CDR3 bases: TGTGCCACCAGCACTAGCGGGAGAGACGAGCAGTACTTC. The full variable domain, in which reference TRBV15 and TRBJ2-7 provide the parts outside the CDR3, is DAMVIQNPRYQVTQFGKPVTLSCSQTLNHNVMYWYQQKSSQAPKLLFHYYDKDFNNEADTPDNFQSRRPNTSFCFLDIRSPGLGDTAMYLCATSTSGRDEQYFGPGTRLTVT.

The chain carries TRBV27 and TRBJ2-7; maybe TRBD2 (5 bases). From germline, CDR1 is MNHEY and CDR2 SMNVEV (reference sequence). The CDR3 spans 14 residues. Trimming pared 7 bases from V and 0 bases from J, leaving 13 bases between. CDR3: CASMRERNSYEQYF. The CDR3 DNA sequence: TGTGCCAGCATGAGGGAGCGGAACTCCTACGAGCAGTACTTC.

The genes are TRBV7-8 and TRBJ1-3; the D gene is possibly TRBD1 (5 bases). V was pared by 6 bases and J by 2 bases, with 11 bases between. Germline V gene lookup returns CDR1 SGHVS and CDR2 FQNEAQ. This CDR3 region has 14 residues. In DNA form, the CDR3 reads TGTGCCAGCAGGGCTTCGGGGGCTGGAAACACCATATATTTT. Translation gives CASRASGAGNTIYF.

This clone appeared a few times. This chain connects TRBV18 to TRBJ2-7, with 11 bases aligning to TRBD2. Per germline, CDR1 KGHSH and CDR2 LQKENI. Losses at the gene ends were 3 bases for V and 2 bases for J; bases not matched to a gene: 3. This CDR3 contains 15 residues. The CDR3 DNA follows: TGTGCCAGCTCACCCGTAGCGGGAGGGACCTACGAGCAGTACTTC. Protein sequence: CASSPVAGGTYEQYF.